A single sample is the source of the 12 T cell receptor beta chains below, sequenced in a study of metastatic and nonmetastatic thyroid tumors. No patient had received any treatment before thyroid surgery. With MiXCR, TCRdb called clones anew from the PCR reads. The sample records fewer than 13,000 clones, around a quarter being singletons. Input material: tumor tissue. The receptors derive from a female donor with papillary thyroid cancer or a benign thyroid nodule (not recorded which). Some clones in this sample may be carry-over from other donors' samples.

The chain joins TRBV24-1 to TRBJ2-1; 8 bases agree with TRBD2. The trim removed 0 bases at V and 1 base at J, leaving 4 bases unmatched. The germline V gene has CDR1 KGHDR and CDR2 SFDVKD. The CDR3 is made up of 17 amino acids. This CDR3 is CATSDLTASGSYNEQFF. As DNA, the CDR3 is TGTGCCACCAGTGATTTGACCGCTAGCGGGTCCTACAATGAGCAGTTCTTC.

The CDR3 nucleotides are TGCAGTGCTAGAGAAACTAGCGGGGGCAGTGAGCAGTTCTTC. Its protein product is CSARETSGGSEQFF. This chain links TRBV20-1 with TRBJ2-1, with TRBD2 matching over 11 bases. The CDR3 runs 14 residues. Germline CDR1 reads DFQATT; CDR2 reads SNEGSKA (reference sequence). After removal of 0 bases from V and 9 bases from J, the junction contained 4 bases not matched to a gene.

This clone was seen repeatedly, ten times or more. The V and J genes are TRBV30 and TRBJ2-3; the match to TRBD2 covers 8 bases. Unmatched junction bases numbered 3, after V lost 2 bases and J lost 2 bases. The length of the CDR3 is 14 residues. Germline CDR1 is GTSNPN and CDR2 is SVGIG (reference sequence). Written as DNA, the CDR3 is TGTGCCTGGAGTAGGACTAGCCTCACAGATACGCAGTATTTT. Translating it yields CAWSRTSLTDTQYF.

The chain recombines TRBV7-2 with TRBJ2-3; 8 bases are shared with TRBD2. Germline lookup yields CDR1 SGHTA and CDR2 FQGNSA. Trimming at V came to 6 bases and at J to 4 bases, leaving 6 bases not matched to a gene. CDR3 length equals 14 residues. The CDR3 sequence: CASRFGRDSDTQYF. The CDR3 nucleotides are TGTGCCAGCAGATTCGGGAGGGATTCAGATACGCAGTATTTT.

In its sample, this clone was seen a few times. V gene TRBV6-1 combines with J gene TRBJ2-6; 7 positions match TRBD1. J was trimmed by 0 bases and V by 6 bases; bases with no gene match: 5. The CDR3 totals 16 residues. Germline V gene sequence: CDR1 MNHNS, CDR2 SASEGT. CDR3 region: CASSHRQGSGANVLTF. DNA of the CDR3: TGTGCCAGCAGCCACCGACAGGGCTCTGGGGCCAACGTCCTGACTTTC.

This CDR3 is CASTRRISGNTIYF. CDR3 sequence (DNA): TGTGCCAGCACTCGGCGGATCTCTGGAAACACCATATATTTT. The chain links TRBV28 to TRBJ1-3, with D unclear. The CDR3 sequence is 14 residues long. Germline V gene lookup returns CDR1 MDHEN and CDR2 SYDVKM. Trimming stripped 7 bases from V and 0 bases from J, with 10 bases between.

The chain recombines TRBV19 with TRBJ1-6; possible D gene TRBD1, 5 bases. There are 14 residues in the CDR3. The germline V gene encodes CDR1 LNHDA and CDR2 SQIVND (reference sequence). The V gene lost 9 bases and the J gene lost 7 bases, with 16 bases spanning the gap. The CDR3 coding sequence is TGTGCCAGCACCCCGGGACGGAGAAATTCACCCCTCCACTTT. It encodes CASTPGRRNSPLHF.

Within the sample, this clone is medium-sized. This chain uses TRBV27 with TRBJ1-5; a possible D gene is TRBD1 (5 bases). The CDR3 covers 14 residues. Germline values: CDR1 MNHEY, CDR2 SMNVEV (reference sequence). V was clipped by 2 bases and J by 5 bases, with 10 bases between them. In DNA, the CDR3 is TGTGCCAGCAGTTTAAAGGGGACCCATCAGCCCCAGCATTTT. It translates to CASSLKGTHQPQHF.

This clone showed up just a few times. This chain joins TRBV6-5 and TRBJ2-2; possibly TRBD1 for D (6 bases). The germline gives CDR1 MNHEY, CDR2 SVGAGI. V lost 7 bases to trimming and J lost 6 bases, with 15 bases between them. The CDR3 is 14 amino acids. CDR3 loop: CASIRGGVSGELFF. The CDR3 DNA follows: TGTGCCAGCATAAGAGGGGGTGTGTCCGGGGAGCTGTTTTTT.

At least ten counts were recorded for this clone. V usage is TRBV29-1 and J usage is TRBJ2-7, with D uncertain. Germline V CDR1 and CDR2: SQVTM, ANQGSEA. This CDR3 is built from 11 residues. Trimming took 6 bases from V and 5 from J, leaving 11 bases between them. The chain's CDR3 is CSVLHPDEQYF. CDR3 nucleotides: TGCAGCGTCCTACACCCTGACGAGCAGTACTTC.

V usage is TRBV5-1 and J usage is TRBJ2-1; D is uncertain. The CDR3 length is 11 residues. V was clipped by 7 bases and J by 7 bases, with 9 bases between them. Germline V gene sequence: CDR1 SGHRS, CDR2 YFSETQ. The CDR3 nucleotides are TGCGCCAGCCTGGTTGGTAATGAGCAGTTCTTC. Protein product: CASLVGNEQFF.

This clone occurred many times. The chain recombines TRBV19 with TRBJ2-4; 9 positions agree with TRBD2. Germline V gives CDR1 LNHDA, CDR2 SQIVND (reference sequence). After removal of 1 base from V and 8 bases from J, the junction contained 12 bases not matched to a gene. The CDR3 runs 17 residues. The CDR3, as DNA: TGTGCCAGTAGTATAGGAACTTTAGCGGGAGAGACCCACATTCAGTACTTC. Amino acid sequence: CASSIGTLAGETHIQYF. Using reference TRBV19 and TRBJ2-4 for the parts outside the CDR3, the full variable domain is DGGITQSPKYLFRKEGQNVTLSCEQNLNHDAMYWYRQDPGQGLRLIYYSQIVNDFQKGDIAEGYSVSREKKESFPLTVTSAQKNPTAFYLCASSIGTLAGETHIQYFGAGTRLSVL.